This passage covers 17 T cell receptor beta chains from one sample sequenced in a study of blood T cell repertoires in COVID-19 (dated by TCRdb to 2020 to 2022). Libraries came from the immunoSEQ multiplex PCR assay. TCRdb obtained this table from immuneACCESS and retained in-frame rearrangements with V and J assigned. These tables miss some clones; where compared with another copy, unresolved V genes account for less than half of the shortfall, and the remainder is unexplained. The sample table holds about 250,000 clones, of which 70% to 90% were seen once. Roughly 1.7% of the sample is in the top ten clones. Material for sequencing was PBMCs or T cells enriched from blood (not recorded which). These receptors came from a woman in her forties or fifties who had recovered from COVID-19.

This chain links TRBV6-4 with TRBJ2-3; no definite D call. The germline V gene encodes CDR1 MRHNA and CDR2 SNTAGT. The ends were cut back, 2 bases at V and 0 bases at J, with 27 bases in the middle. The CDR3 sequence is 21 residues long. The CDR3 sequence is CASSDRLNGISSISSTDTQYF. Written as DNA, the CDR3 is TGTGCCAGCAGTGACCGACTGAATGGTATTTCCTCGATTTCTAGCACAGATACGCAGTATTTT.

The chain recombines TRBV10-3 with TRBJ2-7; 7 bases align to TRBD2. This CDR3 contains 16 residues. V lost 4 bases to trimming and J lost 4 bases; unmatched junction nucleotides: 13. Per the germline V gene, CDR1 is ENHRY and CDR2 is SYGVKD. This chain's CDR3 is CAISARTRGGTYEQYF. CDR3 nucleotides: TGTGCCATCAGTGCCAGGACTAGGGGCGGTACATACGAGCAGTACTTC.

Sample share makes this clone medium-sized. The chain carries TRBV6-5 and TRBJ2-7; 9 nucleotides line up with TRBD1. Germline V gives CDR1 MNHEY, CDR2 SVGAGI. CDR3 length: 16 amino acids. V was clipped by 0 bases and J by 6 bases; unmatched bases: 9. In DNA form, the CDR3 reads TGTGCCAGCAGTTACTCGATGCGGGACAGGGCTAGCGAGCAGTACTTC. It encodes CASSYSMRDRASEQYF.

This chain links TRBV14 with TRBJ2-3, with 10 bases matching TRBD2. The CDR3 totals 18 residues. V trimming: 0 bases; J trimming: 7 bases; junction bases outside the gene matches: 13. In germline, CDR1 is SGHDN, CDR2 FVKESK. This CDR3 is CASSQDKALAGVANTQYF. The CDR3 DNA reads TGTGCCAGCAGCCAAGACAAGGCGCTAGCGGGGGTCGCTAATACGCAGTATTTT. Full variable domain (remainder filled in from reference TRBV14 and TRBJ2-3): EAGVTQFPSHSVIEKGQTVTLRCDPISGHDNLYWYRRVMGKEIKFLLHFVKESKQDESGMPNNRFLAERTGGTYSTLKVQPAELEDSGVYFCASSQDKALAGVANTQYFGPGTRLTVL.

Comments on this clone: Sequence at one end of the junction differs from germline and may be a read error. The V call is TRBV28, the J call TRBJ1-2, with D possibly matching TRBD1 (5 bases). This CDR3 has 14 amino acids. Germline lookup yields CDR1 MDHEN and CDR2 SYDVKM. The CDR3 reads CASSRVRDYYNIGF. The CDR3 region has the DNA TGTGCCAGCAGCCGTGTGCGGGACTACTACAACATTGGCTTC.

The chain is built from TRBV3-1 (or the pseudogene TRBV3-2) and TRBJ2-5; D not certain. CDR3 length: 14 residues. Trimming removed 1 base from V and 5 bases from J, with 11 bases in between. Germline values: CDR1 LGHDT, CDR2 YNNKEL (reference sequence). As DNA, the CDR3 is TGTGCCAGCAGCCAAGTTAACCGTCAGGAGACCCAGTACTTC. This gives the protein CASSQVNRQETQYF.

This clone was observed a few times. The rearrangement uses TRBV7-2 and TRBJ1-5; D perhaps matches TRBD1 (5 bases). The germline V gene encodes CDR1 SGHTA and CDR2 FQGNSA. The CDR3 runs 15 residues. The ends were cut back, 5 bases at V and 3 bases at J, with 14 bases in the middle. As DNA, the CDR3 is TGTGCCAGCAGCCCAATGCGGGGGGACAATCAGCCCCAGCATTTT. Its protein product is CASSPMRGDNQPQHF.

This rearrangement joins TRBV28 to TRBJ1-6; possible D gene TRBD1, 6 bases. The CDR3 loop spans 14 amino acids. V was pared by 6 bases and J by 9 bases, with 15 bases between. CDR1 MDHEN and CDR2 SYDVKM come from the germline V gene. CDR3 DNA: TGTGCCAGCAGCGAAGGGACAAGGGCTTCACCCCTCCACTTT. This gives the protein CASSEGTRASPLHF.

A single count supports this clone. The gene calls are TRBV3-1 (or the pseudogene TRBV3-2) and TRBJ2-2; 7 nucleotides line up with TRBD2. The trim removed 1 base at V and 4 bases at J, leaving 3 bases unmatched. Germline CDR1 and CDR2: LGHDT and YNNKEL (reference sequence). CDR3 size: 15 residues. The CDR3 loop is CASSQGGLRTGELFF. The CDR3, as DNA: TGTGCCAGCAGCCAAGGGGGACTACGCACCGGGGAGCTGTTTTTT.

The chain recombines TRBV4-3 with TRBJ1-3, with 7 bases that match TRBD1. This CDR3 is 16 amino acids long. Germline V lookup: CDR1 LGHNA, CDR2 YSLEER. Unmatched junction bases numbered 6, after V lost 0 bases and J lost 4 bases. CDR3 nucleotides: TGCGCCAGCAGCCAAGATACAGGGGATGAAGGAAACACCATATATTTT. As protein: CASSQDTGDEGNTIYF.

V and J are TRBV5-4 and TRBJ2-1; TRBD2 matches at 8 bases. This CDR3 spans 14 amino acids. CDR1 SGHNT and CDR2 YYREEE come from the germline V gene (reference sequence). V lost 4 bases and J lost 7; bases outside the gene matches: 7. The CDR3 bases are TGTGCCAGCAGCCTTACTAGCGGTCCTAATGAGCAGTTCTTC. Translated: CASSLTSGPNEQFF.

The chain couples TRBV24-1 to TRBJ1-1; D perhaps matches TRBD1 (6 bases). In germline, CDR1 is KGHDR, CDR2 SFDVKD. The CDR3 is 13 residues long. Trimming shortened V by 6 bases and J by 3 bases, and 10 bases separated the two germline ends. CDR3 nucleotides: TGTGCCACCAGTAGTGGGGGCTACACTGAAGCTTTCTTT. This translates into CATSSGGYTEAFF.

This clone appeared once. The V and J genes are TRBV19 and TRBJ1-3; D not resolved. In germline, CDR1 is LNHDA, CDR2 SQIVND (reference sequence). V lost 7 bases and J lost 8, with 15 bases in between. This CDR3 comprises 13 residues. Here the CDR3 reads CASTRTKGYTIYF. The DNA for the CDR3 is TGTGCCAGTACCCGGACTAAGGGCTACACCATATATTTT.

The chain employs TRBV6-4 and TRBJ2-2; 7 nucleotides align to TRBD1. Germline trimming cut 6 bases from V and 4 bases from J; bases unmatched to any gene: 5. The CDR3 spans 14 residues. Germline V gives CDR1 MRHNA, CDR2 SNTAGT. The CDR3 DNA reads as TGTGCCAGCAGAAGGGACAGCCTCACCGGGGAGCTGTTTTTT. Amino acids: CASRRDSLTGELFF.

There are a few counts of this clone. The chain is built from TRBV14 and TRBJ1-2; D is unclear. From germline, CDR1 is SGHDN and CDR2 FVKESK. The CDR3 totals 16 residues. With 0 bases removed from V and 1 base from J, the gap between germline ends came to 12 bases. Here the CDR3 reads CASSQDQSQFNYGYTF. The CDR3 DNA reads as TGTGCCAGCAGCCAAGACCAGTCCCAATTTAACTATGGCTACACCTTC.

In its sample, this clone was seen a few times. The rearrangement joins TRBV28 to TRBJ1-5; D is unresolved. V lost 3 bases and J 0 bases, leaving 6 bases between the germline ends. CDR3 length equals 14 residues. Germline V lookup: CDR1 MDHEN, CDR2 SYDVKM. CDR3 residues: CASSFQYSNQPQHF. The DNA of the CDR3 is TGTGCCAGCAGTTTCCAGTATAGCAATCAGCCCCAGCATTTT.

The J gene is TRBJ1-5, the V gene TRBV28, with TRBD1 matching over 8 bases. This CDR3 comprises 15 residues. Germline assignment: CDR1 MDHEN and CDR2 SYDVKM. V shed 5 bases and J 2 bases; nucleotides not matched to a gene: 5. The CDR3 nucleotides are TGTGCCAGCAGTCCCCAGGGGGCTGGCAATCAGCCCCAGCATTTT. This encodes CASSPQGAGNQPQHF.